This T cell receptor beta chain was documented in a study of blood T cell repertoires in COVID-19. About the study: Spain, Italy and the United States supplied samples that represented acute and convalescent COVID-19. From T cells, B-cell-depleted T cells, or PBMCs came the material, which was cDNA or gDNA.

Per the original methods: Reference gene primer amplification gave nucleated cell count estimates. Sequencing was performed with immunoSEQ multiplex PCR; in TCRdb, only in-frame clones are kept and a portion is missing. V, J and clone size were drawn from that table, and D and trimming were deduced from the DNA. This sample yields around 440,000 clones, of which approximately 89% are seen a single time; approximately 12% belongs to the top ten. Patients at the Seattle site were enrolled during active infection and followed longitudinally. The CDR3 is 12 amino acids. Trimming cost V 11 bases and J 9 bases, with 17 bases left between them. The germline gives CDR1 MNHEY, CDR2 SVGAGI.

The receptor's source is a woman between 50 and 59 years old with COVID-19, enrolled during active disease. The material sequenced was peripheral blood. The chain is built from TRBV6-5 and TRBJ1-5, with TRBD1 as a possible D gene (6 bases). The CDR3 reads CAGSTGFVPQHF. CDR3 DNA: TGTGCCGGAAGTACAGGGTTTGTGCCCCAGCATTTT.